The table lists the clone carrying this T cell receptor (beta chain) with a few counts. No antigen is known for it. The data were taken from a study of T-cell memory formation after mild COVID-19. Study-wide results and limits: Some responding clones appeared in pre-infection memory, suggesting cross-reactive memory joined. Later expanders leaned CD4+, whereas day 15 to 85 contracting clones were balanced CD4/CD8.

The authors produced TCR alpha and TCR beta cDNA libraries with sample barcodes and UMIs by 5'RACE using constant-segment primers. One entry per CDR3 protein, called by TCRdb with MiXCR from the 5' RACE reads. The repertoire includes hundreds of thousands of distinct CDR3 sequences, about a sixth of them detected once, and about 22% sits in the top ten. The germline CDR1 and CDR2 sequences are MNHEY and SVGEGT. The CDR3 is 13 residues long. Trimming stripped 5 bases from V and 7 bases from J, with 14 bases between. This receptor was identified in a man aged 18 to 29 who had mild COVID-19 (a few samples of this study predate the infection). Cell type and time point are not known. This rearrangement joins TRBV6-2 or TRBV6-3 to TRBJ2-5; TRBD1 is a possible D gene (7 bases). Material for sequencing was PBMCs or a T cell subset sorted from them (not recorded which). The CDR3 sequence: CASSVDRRGTQYF. CDR3 in DNA: TGTGCCAGCAGTGTGGACAGGAGGGGGACCCAGTACTTC.